This T cell receptor (beta chain) derives from a study of early T cells in non-severe SARS-CoV-2 infection. Overall study context: Sequencing input comprised bulk RNA from unsorted whole blood; chain pairing was not available.

Trimming took 6 bases from V and 1 from J, leaving 6 bases between them. The germline gives CDR1 SNHLY, CDR2 FYNNEI. There are 12 residues in the CDR3. Attachment of unique molecular identifiers was made to individual cDNA molecules. TCRdb re-called the 5' RACE reads with MiXCR, one entry per CDR3 protein. Of tens of thousands of distinct CDR3 sequences in the sample, around 6% are singletons; the top ten hold 4.5% to 6%. This clonotype was found many times. As yet, its antigen is unknown. Regarding the study as a whole: Clonotype matching in VDJdb favored anti-spike CD8 responses and did not capture private and CD4 specificities.

V is TRBV2 and J is TRBJ1-1, with no clear D. Sequenced material: whole blood. The sequence was obtained from an adult who was a healthcare worker with PCR-confirmed SARS-CoV-2 infection or an uninfected control (not recorded which). The CDR3 coding sequence is TGTGCCAGCAGAAACAAGAACACTGAAGCTTTCTTT. Translation: CASRNKNTEAFF.